This T cell receptor (beta chain) derives from a study of siplizumab effects on memory and regulatory T cells. Some 100,000 TCR templates were measured in each sample. Libraries were prepared by immunoSEQ multiplex PCR; TCRdb keeps only in-frame clonotypes and omits some of them. The sample yields tens of thousands of clones, 90% to 95% seen once. The study's findings and limits: Memory cells seemed less diverse than naive T cells, which also seemed major contributors to the alloresponse. Mapping to unstimulated subsets was achieved for only a minor fraction of alloreactive clones. In roughly 80-96% of proliferating CD4+ or CD8+ clones, a naive or memory phenotype could not be assigned.

The CDR3 sequence is 13 residues long. The V gene lost 0 bases and the J gene lost 9 bases, with 9 bases spanning the gap. CDR1 is KGHSH and CDR2 is LQKENI in the germline V gene. This clone was detected once. Its antigen is as yet unknown. Material for sequencing was CD8+ T cells sorted from blood. The receptor's source is a human donor in good health. The chain carries TRBV18 and TRBJ2-1; TRBD2 is a possible D gene (6 bases). This chain's CDR3 is CASSPPRGGEQFF. CDR3 nucleotides: TGTGCCAGCTCACCACCAAGGGGAGGTGAGCAGTTCTTC.